What follows are 25 T cell receptor beta chains derived from one specimen sequenced in a study of CD8+ T cells in alopecia areata. Following RNA extraction, reverse transcription yielded cDNA that acted as the sequencing template. Clones were sequenced by immunoSEQ multiplex PCR, and TCRdb holds only the in-frame ones, with some missing. The sample has about 110,000 clones, approximately 50% seen once. Sequencing input: NKG2D-low CD8+ T cells sorted from blood. These receptors came from a human donor with alopecia areata.

This chain connects TRBV4-2 to TRBJ2-7, with D perhaps TRBD2 (6 bases). From germline, CDR1 is LGHNA and CDR2 YNFKEQ. This CDR3 is 15 amino acids long. V was shortened by 3 bases and J by 1 base, with 13 bases between the two germline ends. This CDR3 is CASSQGQSGSYEQYF. CDR3 nucleotide sequence: TGTGCCAGCAGCCAGGGCCAAAGCGGGTCCTACGAGCAGTACTTC.

The chain is built from TRBV5-1 and TRBJ2-5; D possibly corresponds to TRBD1 (5 bases). The CDR3 spans 16 residues. The ends were cut back, 0 bases at V and 8 bases at J, with 20 bases in the middle. Germline CDR1 reads SGHRS; CDR2 reads YFSETQ. CDR3 bases: TGCGCCAGCAGCTTGGTAGGCGGCAGGGAAAGTCGTACCCAGTACTTC. Translating it yields CASSLVGGRESRTQYF.

Worth noting for this clone: The junction differs from germline at one of its ends, possibly a read error. The CDR3 sequence is CANSLSAGTEAFF. CDR3 bases: TGTGCCAACAGTTTATCGGCGGGAACTGAAGCTTTCTTT. The chain recombines TRBV27 with TRBJ1-1; D uncertain. CDR3 size: 13 residues. Per germline, CDR1 MNHEY and CDR2 SMNVEV (reference sequence).

The rearrangement uses TRBV29-1 and TRBJ2-7; TRBD2 agrees at 9 bases. The CDR3 length is 15 residues. The V gene's germline CDR1 is SQVTM and CDR2 ANQGSEA. Germline trimming cut 1 base from V and 2 bases from J; bases unmatched to any gene: 6. CDR3 sequence: CSVEGVREGTYEQYF. The CDR3, as DNA: TGCAGCGTTGAAGGGGTGCGGGAGGGCACCTACGAGCAGTACTTC.

This clone has only a few counts. The chain links TRBV6-6 to TRBJ2-5, with D uncertain. The CDR3 has 13 residues. Deletions cut 5 bases from V and 2 bases from J, with 9 bases between. In germline, CDR1 is MNHNY, CDR2 SVGAGI (reference sequence). CDR3: CASSGTLQETQYF. Here the CDR3 DNA reads TGTGCCAGCAGTGGCACTTTACAAGAGACCCAGTACTTC.

This clone was seen only a few times. V usage is TRBV13 and J usage is TRBJ2-5; 8 bases match TRBD1. V gave up 5 bases and J gave up 3 bases; unmatched junction bases: 2. Germline CDR1 and CDR2: PRHDT and FYEKMQ (reference sequence). The CDR3 has 13 residues. The CDR3 loop reads CASSPTGEETQYF. CDR3 DNA: TGTGCCAGCAGCCCGACAGGGGAAGAGACCCAGTACTTC.

V and J are TRBV7-8 and TRBJ2-7, with 8 nucleotides matching TRBD1. The CDR3 loop spans 14 amino acids. Trimming at V came to 5 bases and at J to 0 bases, leaving 3 bases not matched to a gene. The germline V gene has CDR1 SGHVS and CDR2 FQNEAQ. In DNA form, the CDR3 reads TGTGCCAGCAGCCTCACAGGGGGCTCCTACGAGCAGTACTTC. Protein product: CASSLTGGSYEQYF.

This clone has more than one count but fewer than ten. The rearrangement joins TRBV14 to TRBJ2-1; D is possibly TRBD2 (5 bases). The CDR3 consists of 16 residues. Germline assignment: CDR1 SGHDN and CDR2 FVKESK. Trimming removed 4 bases at V and 4 bases at J, with 17 bases between. The CDR3 reads CASSLQAREKYNEQFF. The DNA for the CDR3 is TGTGCCAGCAGCCTTCAAGCGAGGGAAAAATACAATGAGCAGTTCTTC.

This clone came up a few times. The V and J genes are TRBV7-9 and TRBJ2-7; no reliable D call. This CDR3 has 13 amino acids. CDR1 and CDR2 (germline): SEHNR, FQNEAQ (reference sequence). Trimming left V 5 bases short and J 0 bases short, with 8 bases between. This CDR3 reads CASSPSPSYEQYF. CDR3 DNA: TGTGCCAGCAGCCCCTCCCCCTCCTACGAGCAGTACTTC.

This clone was seen a handful of times. Other DNA sequences in this sample translate to the same CDR3. The V gene is TRBV13, the J gene TRBJ2-1, with D hard to call. The CDR3 runs 13 residues. V lost 1 base and J lost 5, with 6 bases in between. In germline, CDR1 is PRHDT, CDR2 FYEKMQ (reference sequence). For the CDR3, the DNA is TGTGCCAGCAGCTTAGCCTCTAACAATGAGCAGTTCTTC. Translation gives CASSLASNNEQFF.

This clone was seen a handful of times. This chain links TRBV5-1 with TRBJ2-7; 8 bases match TRBD1. With V trimmed by 4 bases and J by 2 bases, 5 bases remained unmatched. Germline CDR1 and CDR2: SGHRS and YFSETQ. This CDR3 has 14 residues. The CDR3 region has the DNA TGCGCCAGCAGCCCCCGGACAGGGACCTACGAGCAGTACTTC. Its translation: CASSPRTGTYEQYF.

A few counts support this clone. The gene calls are TRBV29-1 and TRBJ2-1, with TRBD1 matching 9 bases. This CDR3 has 18 residues. The germline gives CDR1 SQVTM, CDR2 ANQGSEA. Trimming cost V 6 bases and J 6 bases; bases outside gene matches: 21. The CDR3 DNA reads as TGCAGCGTATGGCTCAACCCAGGGGACAGGGTACAAAGCAATGAGCAGTTCTTC. As protein: CSVWLNPGDRVQSNEQFF.

This chain connects TRBV7-9 to TRBJ2-1; D unclear. Germline V gives CDR1 SEHNR, CDR2 FQNEAQ (reference sequence). Trimming shortened V by 5 bases and J by 3 bases, and 11 bases separated the two germline ends. The CDR3 runs 14 residues. The CDR3 region has the DNA TGTGCCAGCAGCCCACGTACTAACTACAATGAGCAGTTCTTC. This sequence encodes CASSPRTNYNEQFF. Combining the CDR3 with reference TRBV7-9 and TRBJ2-1 gives the whole variable domain DTGVSQNPRHKITKRGQNVTFRCDPISEHNRLYWYRQTLGQGPEFLTYFQNEAQLEKSRLLSDRFSAERPKGSFSTLEIQRTEQGDSAMYLCASSPRTNYNEQFFGPGTRLTVL.

V usage is TRBV2 and J usage is TRBJ2-1; 10 bases align to TRBD1. Germline V lookup: CDR1 SNHLY, CDR2 FYNNEI. Trimming removed 6 bases from V and 6 bases from J; junction bases left unmatched: 5. CDR3 length: 14 residues. CDR3 region: CASRGGQGPNEQFF. CDR3 DNA: TGTGCCAGCAGGGGGGGACAGGGGCCCAATGAGCAGTTCTTC.

The chain uses TRBV28 and TRBJ1-1, with D hard to call. The V gene lost 3 bases and the J gene lost 10 bases, with 15 bases spanning the gap. CDR1 and CDR2 (germline): MDHEN, SYDVKM. There are 13 residues in the CDR3. As DNA, the CDR3 is TGTGCCAGCAGTTTCACTTCCGGTTTCGCAGCTTTCTTT. It is translated as CASSFTSGFAAFF.

The V gene is TRBV29-1, the J gene TRBJ2-1, with 7 bases lining up with TRBD2. In germline, CDR1 is SQVTM, CDR2 ANQGSEA. V lost 3 bases to trimming and J lost 9 bases; unmatched junction nucleotides: 8. This CDR3 has 13 residues. This CDR3 is CSVDLRELGEQFF. The DNA for the CDR3 is TGCAGCGTTGACCTGCGGGAGTTGGGTGAGCAGTTCTTC.

This clone was observed a single time. V usage is TRBV11-2 and J usage is TRBJ2-3, with 7 bases lining up with TRBD1. The CDR3 extends over 15 amino acids. From germline, CDR1 is SGHAT and CDR2 FQNNGV. Unmatched junction bases numbered 2, after V lost 0 bases and J lost 2 bases. CDR3 nucleotides: TGTGCCAGCAGCTTAGAGGGACAGAACACAGATACGCAGTATTTT. This codes for CASSLEGQNTDTQYF.

This clone has only one observation. The chain employs TRBV6-1 and TRBJ2-6, with D possibly matching TRBD2 (5 bases). The CDR3 sequence is 14 residues long. Germline values: CDR1 MNHNS, CDR2 SASEGT. Trimming removed 8 bases at V and 0 bases at J, with 8 bases between. The chain's CDR3 is CASVSGSGANVLTF. The CDR3 DNA reads as TGTGCCAGCGTGAGCGGCTCTGGGGCCAACGTCCTGACTTTC.

This clone showed up just a few times. The chain joins TRBV19 to TRBJ1-1; 10 bases are a match to TRBD1. The trim removed 7 bases at V and 6 bases at J, leaving 5 bases unmatched. CDR1 and CDR2 from the germline V gene are LNHDA and SQIVND (reference sequence). The length of the CDR3 is 13 residues. CDR3: CASTDRGPAEAFF. DNA for the CDR3: TGTGCCAGTACCGACAGGGGGCCCGCTGAAGCTTTCTTT.

Many counts were recorded for this clone. The chain links TRBV6-6 to TRBJ1-2, with D possibly matching TRBD1 (5 bases). This CDR3 contains 14 residues. V lost 2 bases to trimming and J lost 8 bases, with 15 bases between them. Per the germline V gene, CDR1 is MNHNY and CDR2 is SVGAGI (reference sequence). Here the CDR3 reads CASSYPGQTEGYTF. DNA of the CDR3: TGTGCCAGCAGTTACCCTGGGCAGACAGAAGGCTACACCTTC.

The chain links TRBV30 to TRBJ2-7; 9 nucleotides align to TRBD1. The CDR3 runs to 14 residues. Germline V gene sequence: CDR1 GTSNPN, CDR2 SVGIG (reference sequence). Germline trimming cut 2 bases from V and 3 bases from J; bases unmatched to any gene: 5. The CDR3 loop reads CAWSPGTGNYEQYF. The DNA of the CDR3 is TGTGCCTGGAGTCCCGGGACAGGGAACTACGAGCAGTACTTC.

V gene TRBV7-8 combines with J gene TRBJ2-5; D tentatively reads TRBD1 or TRBD2 (7 bases each). The ends were cut back, 5 bases at V and 2 bases at J, with 15 bases in the middle. Germline V CDR1 and CDR2: SGHVS, FQNEAQ. The CDR3 consists of 15 residues. CDR3 residues: CASSPRGGRQETQYF. In DNA form, the CDR3 reads TGTGCCAGCAGCCCCAGGGGGGGACGTCAAGAGACCCAGTACTTC.

The CDR3: CASSGTMNTGELFF. The CDR3 DNA sequence: TGCGCCAGCTCCGGGACAATGAACACCGGGGAGCTGTTTTTT. J is TRBJ2-2 and V is TRBV5-1, with TRBD1 as a possible D gene (6 bases). CDR1 is SGHRS and CDR2 is YFSETQ in the germline V gene. This CDR3 region has 14 residues. The V end lost 7 bases, the J end lost 1 base, and 11 bases lay between the germline ends.

Remarks on this clone: The sample contains more than one DNA sequence encoding this CDR3. The chain links TRBV19 to TRBJ2-3, with TRBD2 matching over 10 bases. Looked up from germline, CDR1 is LNHDA and CDR2 is SQIVND (reference sequence). Unmatched junction bases numbered 4, after V lost 3 bases and J lost 4 bases. The length of the CDR3 is 15 residues. The CDR3 loop reads CASSIRSGRPDTQYF. The CDR3 bases are TGTGCCAGTAGTATCCGTAGCGGGAGGCCAGATACGCAGTATTTT.

Only a few counts were recorded for this clone. The J gene is TRBJ2-7, the V gene TRBV29-1, with TRBD2 matching 7 bases. V dropped 1 base and J dropped 2; count of bases not matched to a gene: 5. CDR3 length: 14 residues. Germline V CDR1 and CDR2: SQVTM, ANQGSEA. CDR3 sequence: CSVEGLAETYEQYF. DNA for the CDR3: TGCAGCGTTGAAGGGCTAGCGGAGACCTACGAGCAGTACTTC.